The T cell receptor (beta chain) under discussion was sequenced for a study of blood T cell repertoires in COVID-19. Study-wide context: Specimens from acute and convalescent COVID-19 originated in the United States, Italy and Spain.

TCRdb's copy holds only in-frame clones and misses some; the assay was immunoSEQ multiplex PCR. The profile shows 210,000 or so clones, around 90% of them singletons. CDR1 is MNHEY, CDR2 SVGAGI, per germline. This CDR3 is built from 14 residues. Germline trimming cut 8 bases from V and 2 bases from J; bases unmatched to any gene: 6. This clonotype originated in a woman aged 18-30 years who had recovered from COVID-19. The sequencing sample was made of peripheral blood. The chain joins TRBV6-5 to TRBJ1-2, with TRBD1 matching over 9 bases. The CDR3 loop reads CASGPGQGNYGYTF. CDR3 nucleotides: TGTGCCAGCGGGCCGGGACAGGGAAACTATGGCTACACCTTC.